This passage covers 29 T cell receptor beta chains from one sample sequenced in a study of cytomegalovirus exposure and HLA in healthy donors. Vbeta (60) and Jbeta (13) primers were used in the PCR. Assay used: immunoSEQ multiplex PCR; TCRdb lists only in-frame clones, some missing. This table holds some 150,000 clones, approximately 80% found once. The sample taken for sequencing was PBMCs. The receptors come from a female donor in good health and CMV-seropositive.

V is TRBV2 and J is TRBJ2-7; TRBD2 is a possible D gene (6 bases). This CDR3 has 12 residues. V shed 6 bases and J shed 2 bases, with 8 bases lying between them. In germline, CDR1 is SNHLY, CDR2 FYNNEI. The CDR3 protein is CASSREAYEQYF. The DNA for the CDR3 is TGTGCCAGCAGCAGGGAGGCCTACGAGCAGTACTTC.

The V gene is TRBV5-4, the J gene TRBJ2-2; unclear D gene. The germline gives CDR1 SGHNT, CDR2 YYREEE (reference sequence). The CDR3 runs to 14 residues. Deletions cut 0 bases from V and 1 base from J, with 4 bases between. The CDR3 region is CASSLGQNTGELFF. CDR3 in DNA: TGTGCCAGCAGCTTGGGACAGAACACCGGGGAGCTGTTTTTT.

This chain links TRBV30 with TRBJ2-2, with 7 bases identical to TRBD2. Losses at the gene ends were 2 bases for V and 4 bases for J; bases not matched to a gene: 4. The CDR3 length is 14 residues. From germline, CDR1 is GTSNPN and CDR2 SVGIG (reference sequence). CDR3 nucleotides: TGTGCCTGGAGTAAGGGACTATCCACCGGGGAGCTGTTTTTT. Amino acids: CAWSKGLSTGELFF.

The chain recombines TRBV27 with TRBJ1-5; D remains unclear. V dropped 6 bases and J dropped 4 bases, with 10 bases sitting between them. Per germline, CDR1 MNHEY and CDR2 SMNVEV (reference sequence). This CDR3 is 13 amino acids long. CDR3 DNA sequence: TGTGCCAGCAGCCCGATTAGTAATCAGCCCCAGCATTTT. As protein: CASSPISNQPQHF.

The genes are TRBV18 and TRBJ1-3; 7 bases map to TRBD1. The CDR3 totals 14 residues. From germline, CDR1 is KGHSH and CDR2 LQKENI. V was pared by 4 bases and J by 1 base, with 1 base of the junction left unmatched. CDR3 residues: CASSRQGSGNTIYF. CDR3 bases: TGTGCCAGCTCACGACAGGGTTCTGGAAACACCATATATTTT.

The V gene is TRBV19, the J gene TRBJ1-2; D perhaps matches TRBD1 (5 bases). Germline CDR1 reads LNHDA; CDR2 reads SQIVND (reference sequence). The V and J ends lost 4 bases and 4 bases respectively, with 13 bases between them. The CDR3 is 14 residues long. The CDR3 sequence is CASSTGRGSYGYTF. CDR3 in DNA: TGTGCCAGTAGTACCGGGAGGGGCAGCTATGGCTACACCTTC.

This clone showed up just once. The chain carries TRBV10-3 and TRBJ2-5; a possible D gene is TRBD2 (6 bases). Trimming stripped 0 bases from V and 4 bases from J, with 6 bases between. The CDR3 extends over 13 amino acids. CDR1 and CDR2 (germline): ENHRY, SYGVKD. The CDR3: CAISESGGETQYF. As DNA, the CDR3 is TGTGCCATCAGTGAGTCGGGGGGAGAGACCCAGTACTTC.

V and J are TRBV10-3 and TRBJ1-2; D gene uncertain. This CDR3 is built from 12 residues. Trimming took off 4 bases at V and 8 bases at J, with 11 bases between the two ends. The V gene's germline CDR1 is ENHRY and CDR2 SYGVKD. The CDR3, as DNA: TGTGCCATCAGTGGCCTCCTTGGCGGCTACACCTTC. Its translation: CAISGLLGGYTF.

Points on this clone: The same CDR3 can be traced to other DNA sequences in this sample. The J gene is TRBJ2-7, the V gene TRBV7-6; 8 bases are a match to TRBD1. This CDR3 spans 14 amino acids. Looked up from germline, CDR1 is SGHVS and CDR2 is FNYEAQ. J gave up 1 base and V 5 bases, and 4 bases lay outside the gene matches. In DNA, the CDR3 is TGTGCCAGCAGCCCGGACAGGGTATCCTACGAGCAGTACTTC. Translating it yields CASSPDRVSYEQYF. The full variable domain, completed using reference TRBV7-6 and TRBJ2-7, is GAGVSQSPRYKVTKRGQDVALRCDPISGHVSLYWYRQALGQGPEFLTYFNYEAQQDKSGLPNDRFSAERPEGSISTLTIQRTEQRDSAMYRCASSPDRVSYEQYFGPGTRLTVT.

The chain joins TRBV6-4 to TRBJ2-3; 13 nucleotides agree with TRBD2. With 0 bases clipped from V and 5 bases from J, the junction kept 2 bases outside the gene matches. Germline V gene lookup returns CDR1 MRHNA and CDR2 SNTAGT. This CDR3 is built from 16 residues. CDR3: CASSDSTSGGIDTQYF. In DNA form, the CDR3 reads TGTGCCAGCAGTGACTCGACTAGCGGGGGGATAGATACGCAGTATTTT.

Worth noting for this clone: At one of its ends the junction is not consistent with the germline gene, which may arise from a read error. Other DNA sequences in this specimen translate into the identical CDR3. The V and J genes are TRBV7-8 and TRBJ1-1; D is unclear. CDR1 is SGHVS, CDR2 FQNEAQ, per germline. The CDR3 is made up of 12 amino acids. DNA for the CDR3: TGCGCCAGCAGCCGAGCGAACACTGAAGCTTTCTTT. Residues: CASSRANTEAFF.

This clone was seen only a few times. This sequence joins TRBV30 and TRBJ2-1; D remains ambiguous. CDR3 length: 14 residues. The V and J ends lost 5 bases and 5 bases respectively, with 16 bases between them. Germline lookup yields CDR1 GTSNPN and CDR2 SVGIG (reference sequence). DNA for the CDR3: TGTGCCTGGTGTACTCCCCGAACCGACAATGAGCAGTTCTTC. Translated, it gives CAWCTPRTDNEQFF.

The V call is TRBV7-7, the J call TRBJ2-7, with TRBD1 identical over 8 bases. This CDR3 is 13 amino acids long. J lost 6 bases, V lost 5 bases, and 6 bases had no gene match. Germline CDR1 and CDR2: SSHAT and FNYEAQ (reference sequence). As DNA, the CDR3 is TGTGCCAGCAGCCCGGACAGGGCCTCCGAGCAGTACTTC. Protein: CASSPDRASEQYF.

This chain links TRBV5-1 with TRBJ1-6; D may be TRBD1 (6 bases). V dropped 4 bases and J dropped 9 bases, with 17 bases sitting between them. The germline V gene encodes CDR1 SGHRS and CDR2 YFSETQ. This CDR3 comprises 15 residues. The CDR3 loop is CASSTGQSGGSPLHF. The CDR3 DNA follows: TGCGCCAGCAGCACCGGACAGTCTGGGGGTTCACCCCTCCACTTT.

This clone was recorded a few times. The chain employs TRBV9 and TRBJ2-3; D is undetermined. The CDR3 sequence is 13 residues long. Trimming stripped 1 base from V and 1 base from J, with 4 bases between. The germline CDR1 and CDR2 sequences are SGDLS and YYNGEE. Written as DNA, the CDR3 is TGTGCCAGCAGCGTACAGGGCACAGATACGCAGTATTTT. Protein sequence: CASSVQGTDTQYF. The full variable domain, in which reference TRBV9 and TRBJ2-3 provide the parts outside the CDR3, is DSGVTQTPKHLITATGQRVTLRCSPRSGDLSVYWYQQSLDQGLQFLIQYYNGEERAKGNILERFSAQQFPDLHSELNLSSLELGDSALYFCASSVQGTDTQYFGPGTRLTVL.

This chain uses TRBV4-1 with TRBJ1-3; D might be TRBD1 (6 bases). The CDR3 is 16 amino acids. V was clipped by 3 bases and J by 0 bases, with 12 bases between them. Germline V gives CDR1 MGHRA, CDR2 YSYEKL. DNA of the CDR3: TGCGCCAGCAGCCATTTGACAGGTCCCTCTGGAAACACCATATATTTT. The encoded protein is CASSHLTGPSGNTIYF.

The rearrangement uses TRBV10-3 and TRBJ2-5, with 11 nucleotides matching TRBD1. The CDR3 spans 15 residues. V trimming: 4 bases; J trimming: 4 bases; junction bases outside the gene matches: 5. Germline loops: CDR1 ENHRY, CDR2 SYGVKD. The CDR3 loop is CAISGGTGGGETQYF. As DNA, the CDR3 is TGTGCCATCAGTGGAGGGACAGGGGGAGGAGAGACCCAGTACTTC.

The J gene is TRBJ2-1, the V gene TRBV5-1; D remains unclear. CDR1 and CDR2 from the germline V gene are SGHRS and YFSETQ. Trimming stripped 4 bases from V and 6 bases from J, with 5 bases between. The CDR3 loop spans 11 amino acids. Here the CDR3 reads CASSIGNEQFF. CDR3 nucleotides: TGCGCCAGCAGCATCGGCAATGAGCAGTTCTTC.

This clone appeared a few times. This chain joins TRBV7-9 and TRBJ2-7; 10 bases fit TRBD2. Germline trimming cut 5 bases from V and 4 bases from J; bases unmatched to any gene: 11. Germline V CDR1 and CDR2: SEHNR, FQNEAQ (reference sequence). The CDR3 has 16 residues. The CDR3 bases are TGTGCCAGCAGCGCCAGAACTAGCGGGGAGTTTTACGAGCAGTACTTC. Translating gives CASSARTSGEFYEQYF.

This clone was observed a few times. CDR3 amino acids: CASSLNHGPFTGCGTVNTEAFF. CDR3 nucleotide sequence: TGTGCCAGCAGCCTTAACCACGGACCGTTCACCGGTTGTGGGACAGTGAACACTGAAGCTTTCTTT. V and J are TRBV7-7 and TRBJ1-1, with 7 bases aligning to TRBD1. The CDR3 sequence is 22 residues long. CDR1 and CDR2 from the germline V gene are SSHAT and FNYEAQ (reference sequence). The V gene end was trimmed by 5 bases and the J gene end by 0 bases; junction bases not matched to a gene: 27.

The V call is TRBV5-6, the J call TRBJ2-5, with 7 positions matching TRBD1. Gene TRBJ2-7 matches the end of the DNA better, so the J call may be wrong. CDR1 is SGHDT, CDR2 YYEEEE, per germline. The length of the CDR3 is 16 residues. CDR3 DNA sequence: TGTGCCAGCAGCGATCTTGGGGTGACAGGGCTAGACGAGCAGTACTTC. Translating gives CASSDLGVTGLDEQYF.

The J gene is TRBJ2-7, the V gene TRBV25-1; D is perhaps TRBD1 (5 bases). The V gene's germline CDR1 is MGHDK and CDR2 SYGVNS. V lost 4 bases to trimming and J lost 0 bases, with 13 bases between them. This CDR3 is built from 15 residues. The DNA of the CDR3 is TGTGCCAGCAGTGCCGCAGGGTCGAGCTCCTACGAGCAGTACTTC. This sequence encodes CASSAAGSSSYEQYF.

The chain carries TRBV7-9 and TRBJ1-2, with a weak D call TRBD1 (5 bases). Germline loops: CDR1 SEHNR, CDR2 FQNEAQ (reference sequence). The germline V and J ends were trimmed by 3 bases and 2 bases, with 10 bases remaining between them. This CDR3 has 14 residues. CDR3 nucleotide sequence: TGTGCCAGCAGCTTTTGGGGGGGAAACTATGGCTACACCTTC. Translated: CASSFWGGNYGYTF.

V usage is TRBV25-1 and J usage is TRBJ1-1, with D tentatively TRBD1 (6 bases). The germline gives CDR1 MGHDK, CDR2 SYGVNS. This CDR3 region has 14 residues. Between the trimmed V and J ends, which lost 4 bases and 1 base, there was a span of 10 bases. The CDR3 region is CASSASTGNTEAFF. CDR3 coding DNA: TGTGCCAGCAGTGCTTCGACAGGGAACACTGAAGCTTTCTTT.

This clone was observed a single time. V gene TRBV7-9 combines with J gene TRBJ2-3, with 10 bases that match TRBD1. CDR3 length equals 15 residues. Germline CDR1 reads SEHNR; CDR2 reads FQNEAQ (reference sequence). The V and J ends lost 3 bases and 2 bases, in that order; junction bases with no gene match: 2. The CDR3 bases are TGTGCCAGCAGCTTGGGGACAGGGGCCACAGATACGCAGTATTTT. Protein sequence: CASSLGTGATDTQYF.

The rearrangement links TRBV27 to TRBJ2-3; 14 bases agree with TRBD2. The CDR3 loop spans 16 amino acids. Germline lookup yields CDR1 MNHEY and CDR2 SMNVEV (reference sequence). J gave up 3 bases and V 4 bases, and 3 bases lay outside the gene matches. CDR3 DNA: TGTGCCAGCAGTTCCGGACTAGCGGGAGGAACAGATACGCAGTATTTT. Protein sequence: CASSSGLAGGTDTQYF.

This clone was counted between two and nine times. Sequence at one end of the junction differs from germline and may be a read error. CDR3 bases: TGTTCCAGCAGCAGGGACAGGGCCCCCGACGAGCAGTACTTC. Protein: CSSSRDRAPDEQYF. The V and J genes are TRBV7-9 and TRBJ2-7, with 9 bases identical to TRBD1. The CDR3 sequence is 14 residues long. Germline V gives CDR1 SEHNR, CDR2 FQNEAQ (reference sequence).

The chain employs TRBV15 and TRBJ2-1, with 11 bases fitting TRBD2. CDR1 is LNHNV, CDR2 YYDKDF, per germline (reference sequence). The CDR3 loop spans 18 amino acids. V was pared by 3 bases and J by 0 bases, with 7 bases of the junction left unmatched. The CDR3 region has the DNA TGTGCCACCAGCAGGAGCGGACTAGCGGGTTCCTCCTACAATGAGCAGTTCTTC. Residues: CATSRSGLAGSSYNEQFF.

The chain uses TRBV5-1 and TRBJ2-2; D is undetermined. Trimming shortened V by 7 bases and J by 2 bases, and 9 bases separated the two germline ends. The CDR3 covers 13 residues. Germline values: CDR1 SGHRS, CDR2 YFSETQ. The CDR3 sequence: CASQTGNTGELFF. The CDR3 coding sequence is TGCGCCAGCCAGACTGGAAACACCGGGGAGCTGTTTTTT.